The clone carrying this T cell receptor beta chain was observed a single time. The antigen remains undetermined. This sample was included in a study of cytomegalovirus exposure and HLA in healthy donors. Study-level points and caveats: Previously analyzed data showed that most TCR beta V segments were productive at a frequency of about 90% or about 30%.

Per germline, CDR1 LNHDA and CDR2 SQIVND (reference sequence). V was clipped by 3 bases and J by 4 bases; unmatched bases: 6. The CDR3 spans 15 residues. The study ran its PCR with 60 Vbeta and 13 Jbeta primers. The method was immunoSEQ multiplex PCR; TCRdb's version includes in-frame clones alone and lacks a portion of them. The sample holds over 80,000 clones, approximately 71% seen once. The rearrangement joins TRBV19 to TRBJ1-5; TRBD1 agrees at 7 bases. This clonotype originated in a woman aged 18-35 years in good health and CMV-seropositive. What was sequenced was PBMCs. CDR3 amino acids: CASSIDQQGNQPQHF. CDR3 coding DNA: TGTGCCAGTAGTATCGACCAACAGGGGAATCAGCCCCAGCATTTT.